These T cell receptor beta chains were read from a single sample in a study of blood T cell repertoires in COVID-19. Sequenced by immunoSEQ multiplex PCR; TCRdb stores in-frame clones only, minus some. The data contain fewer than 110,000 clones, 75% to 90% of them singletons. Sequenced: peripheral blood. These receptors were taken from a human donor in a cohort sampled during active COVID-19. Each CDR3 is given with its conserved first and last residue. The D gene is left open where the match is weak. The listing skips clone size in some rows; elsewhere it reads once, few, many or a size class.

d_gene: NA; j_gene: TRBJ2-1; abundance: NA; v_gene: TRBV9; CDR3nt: TGTGCCAGCAGCCTAGGGGACACAAGTTACAATGAGCAGTTCTTC; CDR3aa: CASSLGDTSYNEQFF
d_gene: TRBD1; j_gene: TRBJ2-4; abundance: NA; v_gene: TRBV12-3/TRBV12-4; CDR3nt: TGTGCCAGCGGACAGGGTACCAAAAACATTCAGTACTTC; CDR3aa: CASGQGTKNIQYF
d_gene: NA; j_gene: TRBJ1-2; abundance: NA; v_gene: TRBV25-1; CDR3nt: TGTGCCAGCAGTGGGGGGCCCCGAGGCTACACCTTC; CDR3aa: CASSGGPRGYTF
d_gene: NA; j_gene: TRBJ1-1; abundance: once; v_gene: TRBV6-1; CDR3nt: TGTGCCAGCAGTGAAGTCTGGGGGGGGACCCTAAGGCGGGCCACTGAAGCTTTCTTT; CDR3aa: CASSEVWGGTLRRATEAFF
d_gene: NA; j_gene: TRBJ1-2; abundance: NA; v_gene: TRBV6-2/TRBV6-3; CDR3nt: TGTGCCAGCAGTTACTCGGGACATCTTGGCGGCTACACCTTC; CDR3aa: CASSYSGHLGGYTF
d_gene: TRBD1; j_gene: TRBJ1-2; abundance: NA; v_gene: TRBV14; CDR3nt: TGTGCCAGCAGCCAAAAACAGGGGGCGGTTGGCTACACCTTC; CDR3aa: CASSQKQGAVGYTF
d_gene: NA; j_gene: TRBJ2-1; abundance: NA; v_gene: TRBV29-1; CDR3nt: TGCAGCGTTAGTTTAAAAGGGGCCGGTGAGCAGTTCTTC; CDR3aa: CSVSLKGAGEQFF
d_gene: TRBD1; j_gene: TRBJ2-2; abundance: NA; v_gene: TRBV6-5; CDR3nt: TGTGCCAGCATGGCAGGGGGCTTGAACACCGGGGAGCTGTTTTTT; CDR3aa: CASMAGGLNTGELFF
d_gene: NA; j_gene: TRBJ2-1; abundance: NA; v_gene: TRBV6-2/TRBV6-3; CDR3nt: TGTGCCAGCAGTTACGCGGCCGGGACAACCTGGAATGAGCAGTTCTTC; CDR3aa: CASSYAAGTTWNEQFF
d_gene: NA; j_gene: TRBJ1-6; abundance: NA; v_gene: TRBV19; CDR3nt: TGTGCCAGTAGTATCGCAGGGGTTAATTCACCCCTCCACTTT; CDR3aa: CASSIAGVNSPLHF
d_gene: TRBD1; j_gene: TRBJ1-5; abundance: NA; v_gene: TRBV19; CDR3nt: TGTGCCAGTAGTGGGGGACAGATCAATCAGCCCCAGCATTTT; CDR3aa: CASSGGQINQPQHF
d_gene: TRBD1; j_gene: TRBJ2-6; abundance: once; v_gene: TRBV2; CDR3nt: TGTGCCAGCAGCCCACAGGGGGCACGCTCTGGGGCCAACGTCCTGACTTTC; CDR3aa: CASSPQGARSGANVLTF
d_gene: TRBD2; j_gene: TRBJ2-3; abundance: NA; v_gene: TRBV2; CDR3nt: TGTGCCAGCAGGGGAGGGGTAAGACTTCACACAGATACGCAGTATTTT; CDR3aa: CASRGGVRLHTDTQYF
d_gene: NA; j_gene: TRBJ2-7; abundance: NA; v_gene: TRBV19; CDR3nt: TGTGCCAGTAGTTGGACGGAGGTCAGGAGCAACGAGCAGTACTTC; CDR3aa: CASSWTEVRSNEQYF
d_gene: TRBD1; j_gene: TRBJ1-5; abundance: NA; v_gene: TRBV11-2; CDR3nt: TGTGCCAGCAGCCGGGACAGCCTCGGCAATCAGCCCCAGCATTTT; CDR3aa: CASSRDSLGNQPQHF
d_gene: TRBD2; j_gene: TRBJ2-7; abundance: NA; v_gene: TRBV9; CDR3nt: TGTGCCAGCAGCGTAGGGGCTAGCGGTGCCAACTCCTACGAGCAGTACTTC; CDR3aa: CASSVGASGANSYEQYF
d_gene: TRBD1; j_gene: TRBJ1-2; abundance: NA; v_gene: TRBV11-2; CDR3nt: TGTGCCAGCAGCACGACAGGGGGCGACTATGGCTACACCTTC; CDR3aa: CASSTTGGDYGYTF
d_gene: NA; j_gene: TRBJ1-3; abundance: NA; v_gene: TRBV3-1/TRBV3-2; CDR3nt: TGTGCCAGCAGCCAGGAAAGAACCGGAGGGGGAAACACCATATATTTT; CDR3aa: CASSQERTGGGNTIYF
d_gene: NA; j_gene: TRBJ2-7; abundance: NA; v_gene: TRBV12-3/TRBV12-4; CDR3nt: TGTGCCAGCACCTGGGCGGGCTCCTACGAGCAGTACTTC; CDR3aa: CASTWAGSYEQYF
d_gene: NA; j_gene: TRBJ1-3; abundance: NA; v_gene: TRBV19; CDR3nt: TGTGCCAGTACCGGAGGAGCAGGTGGAAACACCATATATTTT; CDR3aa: CASTGGAGGNTIYF
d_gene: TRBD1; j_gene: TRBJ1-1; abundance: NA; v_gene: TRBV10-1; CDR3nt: TGCGCCAGCAGTCCGGGACAGGCTTCCACTGAAGCTTTCTTT; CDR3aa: CASSPGQASTEAFF
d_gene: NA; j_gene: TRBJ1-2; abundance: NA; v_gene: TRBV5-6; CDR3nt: TGTGCCAGCAGCTTGGCCTTGGGGGCGAGCGGCTACACCTTC; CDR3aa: CASSLALGASGYTF
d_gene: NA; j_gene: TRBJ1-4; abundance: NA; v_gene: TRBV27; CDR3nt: TGTGCCAGCAGTGCCCGTCGGGGGGCGCAAACTAATGAAAAACTGTTTTTT; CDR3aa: CASSARRGAQTNEKLFF
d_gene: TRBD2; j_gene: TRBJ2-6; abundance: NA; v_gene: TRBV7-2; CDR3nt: TGTGCCAGCAGCTTAGCTAGTAGCGGGGCGGTCTCTGGGGCCAACGTCCTGACTTTC; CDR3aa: CASSLASSGAVSGANVLTF
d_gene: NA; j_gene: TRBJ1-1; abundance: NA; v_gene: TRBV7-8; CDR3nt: TGTGCCAGCAGCTTAGCCAGGGGTAACACTGAAGCTTTCTTT; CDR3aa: CASSLARGNTEAFF
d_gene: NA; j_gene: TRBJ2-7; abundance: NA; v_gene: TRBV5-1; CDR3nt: TGCGCCAGCAGCCTCAAAGGGCCCGGGACCTACGAGCAGTACTTC; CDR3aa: CASSLKGPGTYEQYF
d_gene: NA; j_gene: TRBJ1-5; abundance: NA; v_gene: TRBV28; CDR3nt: TGTGCCAGCAGTTTCCCGGACAACAATCAGCCCCAGCATTTT; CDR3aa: CASSFPDNNQPQHF
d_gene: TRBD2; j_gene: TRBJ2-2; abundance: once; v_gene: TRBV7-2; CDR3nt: TGTGCCAGCAGCTCCTGGACTAGTGGGGACCGGGAGCTGTTTTTT; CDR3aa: CASSSWTSGDRELFF
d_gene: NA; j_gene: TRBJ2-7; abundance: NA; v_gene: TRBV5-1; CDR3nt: TGCGCCAGCAGCTTGGCCGGCAGGCGTGAATACGAGCAGTACTTC; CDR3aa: CASSLAGRREYEQYF
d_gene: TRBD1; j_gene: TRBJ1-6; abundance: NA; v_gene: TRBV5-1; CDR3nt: TGCGCCAGTAAACTGGGACAGGGTTTTGGGTCACCCCTCCACTTT; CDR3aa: CASKLGQGFGSPLHF
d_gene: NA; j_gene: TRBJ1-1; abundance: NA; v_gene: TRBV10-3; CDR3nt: TGTGCCATCAGTGAGAAGGCCAGTTGGGGGAGGGCTTTCTTT; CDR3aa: CAISEKASWGRAFF
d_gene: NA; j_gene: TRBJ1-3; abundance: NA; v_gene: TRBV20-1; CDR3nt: TGCAGTGCTAGTCAGAACTCTGGAAACACCATATATTTT; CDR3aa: CSASQNSGNTIYF
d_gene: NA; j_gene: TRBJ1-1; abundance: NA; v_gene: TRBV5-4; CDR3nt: TGTGCCAGCAGCTTGGAAGCGTTGATGAACACTGAAGCTTTCTTT; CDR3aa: CASSLEALMNTEAFF
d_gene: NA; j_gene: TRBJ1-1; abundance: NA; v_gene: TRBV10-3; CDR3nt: TGTGCCATCACAGGACAGCGAATTACCCCCTACACTGAAGCTTTCTTT; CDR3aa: CAITGQRITPYTEAFF
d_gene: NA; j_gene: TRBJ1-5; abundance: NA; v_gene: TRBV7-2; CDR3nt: TGTGCCAGCAGCCGGGGGTTGAATCAGCCCCAGCATTTT; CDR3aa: CASSRGLNQPQHF
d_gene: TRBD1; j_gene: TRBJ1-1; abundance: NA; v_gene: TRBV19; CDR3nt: TGTGCCAGTAATACACAGGGGGCGAACACTGAAGCTTTCTTT; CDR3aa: CASNTQGANTEAFF
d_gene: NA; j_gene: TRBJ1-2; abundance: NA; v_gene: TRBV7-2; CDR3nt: TGTGCCAGCAGCTTGGACGGGATAAACTATGGCTACACCTTC; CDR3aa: CASSLDGINYGYTF
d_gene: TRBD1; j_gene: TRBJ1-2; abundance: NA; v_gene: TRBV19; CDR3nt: TGTGCCAGTGGAGGACAGGGAACTCCCGGGAACTATGGCTACACCTTC; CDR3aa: CASGGQGTPGNYGYTF
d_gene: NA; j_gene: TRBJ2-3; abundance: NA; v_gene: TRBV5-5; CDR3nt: TGTGCCAGCAGCTTTGAGGGCACGCAGTATTTT; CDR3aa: CASSFEGTQYF
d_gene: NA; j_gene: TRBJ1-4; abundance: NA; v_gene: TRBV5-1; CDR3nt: TGCGCCAGCAGCCCATGGACAAGTAATGAAAAACTGTTTTTT; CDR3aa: CASSPWTSNEKLFF
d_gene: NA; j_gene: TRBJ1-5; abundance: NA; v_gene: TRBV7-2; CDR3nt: TGTGCCAGCAGCTTAGCCACTCTTTATCAGCCCCAGCATTTT; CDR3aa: CASSLATLYQPQHF
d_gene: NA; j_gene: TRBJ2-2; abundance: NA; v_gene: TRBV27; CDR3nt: TGTGCCAGCAGTTTAACGGCAGGGTCGGCCGGGGAGCTGTTTTTT; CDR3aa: CASSLTAGSAGELFF
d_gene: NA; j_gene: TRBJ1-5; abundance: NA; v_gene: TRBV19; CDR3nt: TGTGCCAGTAGTATGGGACTCAATCAGCCCCAGCATTTT; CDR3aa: CASSMGLNQPQHF
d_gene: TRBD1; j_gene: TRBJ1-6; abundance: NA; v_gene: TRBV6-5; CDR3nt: TGTGCCAGCAGTTTCACAGGGGGTCCCCTCCACTTT; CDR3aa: CASSFTGGPLHF
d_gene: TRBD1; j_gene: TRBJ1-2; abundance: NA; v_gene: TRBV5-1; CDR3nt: TGCGCCAGCAGCTTGGAAGGGGGCCGGTATGGCTACACCTTC; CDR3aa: CASSLEGGRYGYTF
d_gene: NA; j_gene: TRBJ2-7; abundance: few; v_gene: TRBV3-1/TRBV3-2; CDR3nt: TGTGCCAGCAGCCCAGGGTTTTCCTACGAGCAGTACTTC; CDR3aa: CASSPGFSYEQYF
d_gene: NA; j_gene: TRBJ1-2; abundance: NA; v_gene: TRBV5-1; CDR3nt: TGCGCCAGCAGCTTGTTGGAGAATTCCAACTATGGCTACACCTTC; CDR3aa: CASSLLENSNYGYTF
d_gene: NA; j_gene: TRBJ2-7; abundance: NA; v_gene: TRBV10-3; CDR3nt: TGTGCCATCAGTGGGCAGGGATACGAGCAGTACTTC; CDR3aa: CAISGQGYEQYF
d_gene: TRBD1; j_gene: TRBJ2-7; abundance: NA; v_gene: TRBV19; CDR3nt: TGTGCCAGTAGTCCCCTCGGACAGGGTTCTTACGAGCAGTACTTC; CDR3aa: CASSPLGQGSYEQYF
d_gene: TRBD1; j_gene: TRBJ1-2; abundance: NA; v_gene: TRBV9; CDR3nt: TGTGCCAGCAGCGAAACGGGACAGGGGAATGGCTACACCTTC; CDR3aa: CASSETGQGNGYTF
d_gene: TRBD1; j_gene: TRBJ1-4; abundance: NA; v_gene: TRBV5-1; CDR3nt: TGCGCCAGCAGCTTGGGGACAGGGGGTGAAAAACTGTTTTTT; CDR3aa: CASSLGTGGEKLFF